These T cell receptor beta chains were read from a single sample in a study of CD8+ T cells in alopecia areata. Sequencing was performed with immunoSEQ multiplex PCR; in TCRdb, only in-frame clones are kept and a portion is missing. There are 150,000 to 200,000 clones in the sample; around three fifths occur only once, and about 1.3% lies in the top ten. The sample here was CD4+ T cells sorted from blood, taken at approximately week 50, from a patient treated with tofacitinib. The receptors derive from a human donor with alopecia areata. The CDR3 runs from the conserved cysteine through the conserved F or W. Fields, in order: clone size, D gene, V gene, J gene, CDR3 DNA, CDR3 protein. The D gene is left open where the match is weak. Clone size, where shown, is once, few, many, or a class for clones that have expanded.

many	-	TRBV29-1	TRBJ2-5	TGCAGCGTCACCAAGAGTCAAGAGACCCAGTACTTC	CSVTKSQETQYF
-	TRBD1	TRBV15	TRBJ1-6	TGTGCCACCAGCGACAGGGCGCGAAATTCACCCCTCCACTTT	CATSDRARNSPLHF
-	-	TRBV2	TRBJ2-3	TGTGCCAGTAGGCGTGGGGGGACTAGCACAGATACGCAGTATTTT	CASRRGGTSTDTQYF
few	-	TRBV12-5	TRBJ1-1	TGTGCTAGTGGTTTGCTGTCAATGAACACTGAAGCTTTCTTT	CASGLLSMNTEAFF
-	-	TRBV19	TRBJ2-6	TGTGCCACCGCACCACAGGGGACTCACTCTGGGGCCAACGTCCTGACTTTC	CATAPQGTHSGANVLTF
-	-	TRBV27	TRBJ2-2	TGTGCCAGCAGTTTTGAATCCGGGGAGCTGTTTTTT	CASSFESGELFF
-	TRBD1	TRBV29-1	TRBJ2-5	TGCAGCGTTATCTCGCGGGACAGGGAAGAGACCCAGTACTTC	CSVISRDREETQYF
-	TRBD1	TRBV30	TRBJ1-6	TGTGCCTGGAGTGTGAGGGGACAGGGGGCTTCACCCCTCCACTTT	CAWSVRGQGASPLHF
-	-	TRBV2	TRBJ2-7	TGTGCCAGCAGTGACGGCCTACTGGGGGAGCAGTACTTC	CASSDGLLGEQYF
-	TRBD2	TRBV7-2	TRBJ2-3	TGTGCCAGCAGCCGCCTCACTAGCGGGGGGGCTCAGCAGTATTTT	CASSRLTSGGAQQYF
-	-	TRBV20-1	TRBJ1-1	TGCAGTGCCTTGATGAACACTGAAGCTTTCTTT	CSALMNTEAFF
-	-	TRBV29-1	TRBJ1-2	TGCAGCGTTGAAGAGGGGGTTGGTGGCTACACCTTC	CSVEEGVGGYTF
-	TRBD2	TRBV29-1	TRBJ2-3	TGCAGTCTAGCGGGGACTAGCACAGATACGCAGTATTTT	CSLAGTSTDTQYF
-	-	TRBV9	TRBJ2-3	TGTGCCAGCAGCGTCAGGGCCACAGATACGCAGTATTTT	CASSVRATDTQYF
few	-	TRBV28	TRBJ1-5	TGTGCCAGCAGTCTAGTCCGGGTACAGCAGCCCCAGCATTTT	CASSLVRVQQPQHF
-	-	TRBV7-6	TRBJ1-5	TGTGCCTCCAGTTTGGATAGGGGTTTTGGTCAGCCCCAGCATTTT	CASSLDRGFGQPQHF
few	-	TRBV12-5	TRBJ1-1	TGTGCTAGTGTCCCCGACAGTACGTACGCTGAAGCTTTCTTT	CASVPDSTYAEAFF
few	-	TRBV14	TRBJ2-7	TGTGCCAGCAGCCCTAACTCCTACGAGCAGTACTTC	CASSPNSYEQYF
-	-	TRBV4-3	TRBJ1-2	TGCGCCAGCAGCCAAGATCACCGGGAGGGTGGCTACACCTTC	CASSQDHREGGYTF
once	-	TRBV6-5	TRBJ1-4	TGTGCCAGCAGTTATGGCAGTTTAGAAAAACTGTTTTTT	CASSYGSLEKLFF
once	-	TRBV5-6	TRBJ2-2	TGTGCCAGCAGCTTGGGGTCGGGCAGGACTGTCACCGGGGAGCTGTTTTTT	CASSLGSGRTVTGELFF
few	-	TRBV18	TRBJ1-5	TGTGCCAGCTCCCAAGCTACGAATCAGCCCCAGCATTTT	CASSQATNQPQHF
-	-	TRBV15	TRBJ2-5	TGTGCCACCAGCGGAGGGGGGCCGGAGACCCAGTACTTC	CATSGGGPETQYF
-	-	TRBV29-1	TRBJ2-1	TGCAGCGTTGCTCGGTCAGGAAATTCCGGAGAGCAGTTCTTC	CSVARSGNSGEQFF
-	-	TRBV7-2	TRBJ2-1	TGTGCCAGCACCGGCCAAGGGTCCTACAATGAGCAGTTCTTC	CASTGQGSYNEQFF
-	-	TRBV7-2	TRBJ2-1	TGTGCCAGCAGCCCAGGCGGGTCATTACGCTACAATGAGCAGTTCTTC	CASSPGGSLRYNEQFF
-	-	TRBV6-5	TRBJ1-1	TGTGCCAGCAGGAGGGGTTACACTGAAGCTTTCTTT	CASRRGYTEAFF
-	-	TRBV4-3	TRBJ2-7	TGCGCCAGCAGCCAAGAACATTCCCCAGGGTACGAGCAGTACTTC	CASSQEHSPGYEQYF
-	TRBD1	TRBV30	TRBJ2-4	TGTGCCTGGGGACAGGGGAACATTCAGTACTTC	CAWGQGNIQYF
-	TRBD1	TRBV29-1	TRBJ2-7	TGCAGCGTAGACCCTGGACAGGGGAGCAACGAGCAGTACTTC	CSVDPGQGSNEQYF
once	TRBD1	TRBV25-1	TRBJ2-3	TGTGCCAGCAGTGAATATGGGGGGACAGGCGGGACGCAGTATTTT	CASSEYGGTGGTQYF
-	-	TRBV7-2	TRBJ2-7	TGTGCCAGCAGCTTCGACGGGGCCTACGAGCAGTACTTC	CASSFDGAYEQYF
-	-	TRBV29-1	TRBJ2-3	TGCAGCGTTGGGGGACGGGCCACAGATACGCAGTATTTT	CSVGGRATDTQYF
-	TRBD1	TRBV9	TRBJ1-4	TGTGCCAGCAGTCCTGGGACAGGGTTGGAAAAACTGTTTTTT	CASSPGTGLEKLFF
once	-	TRBV4-3	TRBJ1-1	TGCGCCAGCAGAACCAGGGGCGGCGCTGAAGCTTTCTTT	CASRTRGGAEAFF
-	-	TRBV7-7	TRBJ2-1	TGTGCCAGCAGCACACAATCGGAGGATGAGCAGTTCTTC	CASSTQSEDEQFF
-	TRBD2	TRBV29-1	TRBJ2-7	TGCAGCGGCTCTAGCGGGGGCACCTACGAGCAGTACTTC	CSGSSGGTYEQYF
-	-	TRBV29-1	TRBJ1-1	TGCAGCGTTGAAGTCCGACAGGCCCTGAACACTGAAGCTTTCTTT	CSVEVRQALNTEAFF
once	-	TRBV7-2	TRBJ2-7	TGTGCCAGCACCTCCGGGGGGCAATCCTACGAGCAGTACTTC	CASTSGGQSYEQYF
-	-	TRBV4-3	TRBJ1-2	TGCGCCAGCAGCCAAGCTAACTATGGCTACACCTTC	CASSQANYGYTF
-	-	TRBV29-1	TRBJ2-3	TGCAGCGTTCGGGGGACACCCCGTAGCACAGATACGCAGTATTTT	CSVRGTPRSTDTQYF